Below are 9 T cell receptor beta chains sequenced from a single sample in a study of STAT5B mutations in CD4+ large granular lymphocyte leukemia. Sequenced by immunoSEQ multiplex PCR; TCRdb stores in-frame clones only, minus some. The sample includes tens of thousands of clones, roughly 75% seen only once; the top ten take 3% to 3.5%. Sequencing input: CD4+ T cells from blood buffy coats. The receptors shown here come from a human donor in good health.

This chain uses TRBV9 with TRBJ2-3, with D perhaps matching TRBD2 (5 bases). Per germline, CDR1 SGDLS and CDR2 YYNGEE. Deletions cut 1 base from V and 1 base from J, with 10 bases between. The CDR3 covers 15 residues. This CDR3 reads CASSVRGLGTDTQYF. CDR3 DNA sequence: TGTGCCAGCAGCGTACGAGGGCTCGGCACAGATACGCAGTATTTT.

J is TRBJ2-2 and V is TRBV9, with 9 bases fitting TRBD2. Germline V gene data show CDR1 as SGDLS and CDR2 as YYNGEE. After removal of 0 bases from V and 6 bases from J, the junction contained 6 bases not matched to a gene. The CDR3 contains 16 residues. CDR3 sequence: CASSVAISGRSGELFF. The CDR3 nucleotides read TGTGCCAGCAGCGTAGCGATTAGCGGGAGATCCGGGGAGCTGTTTTTT.

The chain uses TRBV5-6 and TRBJ2-5, with D possibly being TRBD1 or TRBD2 (5 bases each). Trimming left V 0 bases short and J 1 base short, with 10 bases between. Per the germline V gene, CDR1 is SGHDT and CDR2 is YYEEEE. The CDR3 is 15 residues long. The CDR3 protein is CASSLVGPFQETQYF. The CDR3 coding sequence is TGTGCCAGCAGCTTGGTGGGACCATTCCAAGAGACCCAGTACTTC.

This sequence joins TRBV19 and TRBJ2-2; D remains unclear. The germline V gene has CDR1 LNHDA and CDR2 SQIVND (reference sequence). V was shortened by 3 bases and J by 5 bases, with 10 bases between the two germline ends. This CDR3 contains 14 residues. CDR3 in DNA: TGTGCCAGTAGTATCTCCGTGGGTACCGGGGAGCTGTTTTTT. Protein product: CASSISVGTGELFF.

V gene TRBV6-6 combines with J gene TRBJ2-2; D ambiguous. This CDR3 contains 12 residues. The ends were cut back, 10 bases at V and 2 bases at J, with 8 bases in the middle. CDR1 is MNHNY and CDR2 is SVGAGI in the germline V gene (reference sequence). In DNA form, the CDR3 reads TGTGCCACCGACCTTAACACCGGGGAGCTGTTTTTT. Translated, it gives CATDLNTGELFF.

The chain uses TRBV9 and TRBJ1-1; TRBD1 aligns across 10 bases. With 2 bases clipped from V and 4 bases from J, the junction kept 8 bases outside the gene matches. Germline V gene sequence: CDR1 SGDLS, CDR2 YYNGEE. CDR3 length equals 16 residues. CDR3 nucleotide sequence: TGTGCCAGCAGCGTCCAGACAGGGGGCTTGAGCACTGAAGCTTTCTTT. Its protein product is CASSVQTGGLSTEAFF.

The table lists this clone with a few counts. The J gene is TRBJ1-1, the V gene TRBV5-6, with D maybe TRBD1 (6 bases). Trimming shortened V by 4 bases and J by 0 bases, and 22 bases separated the two germline ends. The CDR3 extends over 18 amino acids. Germline V gives CDR1 SGHDT, CDR2 YYEEEE. The CDR3 nucleotides are TGTGCCAGCAGCCTGTATTCAAACCTCGGACAGATGAACACTGAAGCTTTCTTT. Its protein is CASSLYSNLGQMNTEAFF.

This chain uses TRBV6-1 with TRBJ2-1; D gene uncertain. With 4 bases removed from V and 4 bases from J, the gap between germline ends came to 8 bases. This CDR3 is built from 13 residues. CDR1 is MNHNS, CDR2 SASEGT, per germline. CDR3 amino acids: CASSVVGYNEQFF. CDR3 DNA sequence: TGTGCCAGCAGTGTAGTGGGGTACAATGAGCAGTTCTTC.

This clone was seen a few times. This chain joins TRBV19 and TRBJ2-7; a possible D gene is TRBD2 (6 bases). The V gene's germline CDR1 is LNHDA and CDR2 SQIVND (reference sequence). The V end lost 6 bases, the J end lost 8 bases, and 23 bases lay between the germline ends. The CDR3 is 15 residues long. The CDR3 DNA is TGTGCCAGTAGACCTTCGGGGGAACCCTCGGGGAAGCAGTACTTC. Translation: CASRPSGEPSGKQYF.